The rows below give T cell receptor beta chains drawn from one sample of a study of blood T cell repertoires in COVID-19. The protocol was immunoSEQ multiplex PCR, while the TCRdb copy is restricted to in-frame clones and leaves out a portion. The sample lists about 320,000 clones, 88% occurring once. Sequencing was done on a sample of PBMCs or T cells enriched from blood (not recorded which). These receptors were obtained from a young man who had recovered from COVID-19. The CDR3 runs from the conserved cysteine through the conserved F or W. The D gene is left open where the match is weak. Some rows mark clone size as missing; the rest say once, few, many or name a class of expanded clone.

TRBV18	TRBJ1-3	.	.	CASSPSGKSGNTIYF	TGTGCCAGCTCACCATCAGGCAAGAGTGGAAACACCATATATTTT
TRBV5-1	TRBJ2-1	.	.	CASSLQEGLYNEQFF	TGCGCCAGCAGCTTGCAGGAGGGATTGTACAATGAGCAGTTCTTC
TRBV2	TRBJ1-5	once	TRBD1	CASSRDRDQPQHF	TGTGCCAGCAGCCGGGACAGGGATCAGCCCCAGCATTTT
TRBV7-9	TRBJ2-7	.	.	CASSLVMGPYEQYF	TGTGCCAGCAGCTTAGTCATGGGCCCGTACGAGCAGTACTTC
TRBV21-1	TRBJ1-1	.	.	CASSKDWRMNTEAFF	TGTGCCAGCAGCAAAGACTGGAGGATGAACACTGAAGCTTTCTTT
TRBV7-2	TRBJ2-1	.	TRBD2	CASSPLRDYLYNEQFF	TGTGCCAGCAGCCCCCTCCGGGACTACCTTTACAATGAGCAGTTCTTC
TRBV6-5	TRBJ1-2	.	TRBD1	CASSFGTVLNYGYTF	TGTGCCAGCAGTTTTGGGACAGTGTTGAACTATGGCTACACCTTC
TRBV24-1	TRBJ2-2	.	TRBD1	CATSDFMGQGANTGELFF	TGTGCCACCAGTGATTTTATGGGACAGGGGGCGAACACCGGGGAGCTGTTTTTT
TRBV15	TRBJ1-5	.	.	CATSYGGGNQPQHF	TGTGCCACCAGCTACGGGGGGGGCAATCAGCCCCAGCATTTT
TRBV18	TRBJ2-2	.	.	CASSPQQGNTGELFF	TGTGCCAGCTCACCACAACAGGGTAACACCGGGGAGCTGTTTTTT
TRBV23-1	TRBJ1-2	.	.	CASPGKAYYGYTF	TGCGCCAGCCCCGGGAAGGCTTACTATGGCTACACCTTC
TRBV11-2	TRBJ1-3	.	.	CASSLDGQGGGNTIYF	TGTGCCAGCAGCTTAGATGGGCAGGGCGGTGGAAACACCATATATTTT
TRBV28	TRBJ1-4	.	.	CASLNEKLFF	TGTGCCAGCCTAAATGAAAAACTGTTTTTT
TRBV6-5	TRBJ2-6	.	.	CASSIRQGANVLTF	TGTGCCAGCAGCATTCGCCAGGGGGCCAACGTCCTGACTTTC
TRBV5-1	TRBJ2-3	.	.	CASSLAGQEVADTQYF	TGCGCCAGCAGCTTGGCGGGACAAGAAGTGGCAGATACGCAGTATTTT
TRBV2	TRBJ2-7	.	.	CASSEGPLGYEQYF	TGTGCCAGCAGTGAGGGCCCGTTGGGCTACGAGCAGTACTTC
TRBV4-1	TRBJ1-4	once	TRBD1	CASTSPGQGARANEKLFF	TGCGCCAGCACCTCCCCCGGACAGGGGGCACGGGCTAATGAAAAACTGTTTTTT